The 5 T cell receptor beta chains below come from one sample, sequenced in a study of blood T cell repertoires in COVID-19. Profiling relied on immunoSEQ multiplex PCR, and the TCRdb table lists in-frame clones only, not all of them. The top ten clones hold 6% to 7.5% of a sample with 150,000 to 200,000 clones, approximately 86% of them seen once. The sequenced sample consisted of peripheral blood. These receptors originate from a woman of 80 years or more in a cohort sampled during active or convalescent COVID-19.

This chain joins TRBV3-1 (or the pseudogene TRBV3-2) and TRBJ1-1; tentative D call: TRBD1 (5 bases). V shed 8 bases and J shed 0 bases, with 19 bases lying between them. CDR1 is LGHDT, CDR2 YNNKEL, per germline (reference sequence). There are 16 residues in the CDR3. The CDR3 here is CASGRTGGVMNTEAFF. CDR3 DNA: TGTGCCAGCGGGAGGACCGGAGGGGTCATGAACACTGAAGCTTTCTTT.

The chain carries TRBV30 and TRBJ2-2; perhaps TRBD2 as D (7 bases). Trimming stripped 0 bases from V and 6 bases from J, with 11 bases between. Germline lookup yields CDR1 GTSNPN and CDR2 SVGIG (reference sequence). The CDR3 spans 14 residues. The CDR3 DNA is TGTGCCTGGAGTGTCAAGGGGGGGGCCGGGGAGCTGTTTTTT. Amino acids: CAWSVKGGAGELFF.

V is TRBV13 and J is TRBJ1-6, with 7 bases lining up with TRBD1. CDR1 is PRHDT and CDR2 is FYEKMQ in the germline V gene (reference sequence). Trimming at V came to 4 bases and at J to 8 bases, leaving 5 bases not matched to a gene. CDR3 length: 14 amino acids. This CDR3 reads CASSSAGQYSPLHF. The CDR3 coding sequence is TGTGCCAGCAGCTCCGCGGGACAGTATTCACCCCTCCACTTT.

This sequence joins TRBV7-2 and TRBJ2-2; D is perhaps TRBD2 (6 bases). This CDR3 has 15 amino acids. Trimming cost V 1 base and J 0 bases, with 6 bases left between them. The germline gives CDR1 SGHTA, CDR2 FQGNSA. CDR3 residues: CASSLGGTNTGELFF. As DNA, the CDR3 is TGTGCCAGCAGCTTAGGCGGGACGAACACCGGGGAGCTGTTTTTT.

As for this clone: The same CDR3 arises from other DNA sequences in this sample as well. The chain combines TRBV19 with TRBJ1-5, with D hard to call. The CDR3 sequence is 14 residues long. Trimming removed 2 bases at V and 0 bases at J, with 5 bases between. Germline V gene data show CDR1 as LNHDA and CDR2 as SQIVND (reference sequence). The CDR3: CASSITGSNQPQHF. The CDR3 DNA reads TGTGCCAGTAGTATAACGGGTAGCAATCAGCCCCAGCATTTT.